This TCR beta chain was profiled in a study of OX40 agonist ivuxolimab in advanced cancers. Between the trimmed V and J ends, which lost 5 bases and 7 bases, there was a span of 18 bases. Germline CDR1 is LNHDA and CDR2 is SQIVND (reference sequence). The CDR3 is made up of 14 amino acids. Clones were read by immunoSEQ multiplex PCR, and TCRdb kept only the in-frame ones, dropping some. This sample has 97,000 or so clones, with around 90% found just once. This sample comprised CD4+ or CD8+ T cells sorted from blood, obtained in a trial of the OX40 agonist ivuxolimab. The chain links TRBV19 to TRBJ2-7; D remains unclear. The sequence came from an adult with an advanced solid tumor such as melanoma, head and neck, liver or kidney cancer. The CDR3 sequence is CASSPPGLPREQYF. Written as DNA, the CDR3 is TGTGCCAGTAGTCCCCCGGGTCTCCCGCGAGAGCAGTACTTC.